These 24 T cell receptor beta chains originate from one sample sequenced in a study of blood T cell repertoires in COVID-19. The method was immunoSEQ multiplex PCR; TCRdb's version includes in-frame clones alone and lacks a portion of them. Counted here are 250,000 to 350,000 clones, roughly 89% occurring once; the ten biggest clones make up around 0.84%. Source material: peripheral blood. The source is a man aged 25-40 years with acute or convalescent COVID-19.

The rearrangement joins TRBV27 to TRBJ2-2, with 7 nucleotides matching TRBD1. The CDR3 extends over 13 amino acids. Germline-derived CDR1 and CDR2 are MNHEY and SMNVEV (reference sequence). Trimming cost V 6 bases and J 6 bases; bases outside gene matches: 4. The CDR3 is CASRTGYAGELFF. Here the CDR3 DNA reads TGTGCCAGCAGGACAGGGTATGCCGGGGAGCTGTTTTTT.

J is TRBJ1-6 and V is TRBV5-5, with TRBD1 as a possible D gene (5 bases). Trimming shortened V by 0 bases and J by 11 bases, and 18 bases separated the two germline ends. The CDR3 is 16 residues long. Germline V gives CDR1 SGHKS, CDR2 YYEKEE (reference sequence). CDR3 sequence: CASSLARTDILTPLHF. CDR3 bases: TGTGCCAGCAGCTTGGCGAGAACGGACATTCTTACACCCCTCCACTTT.

The chain combines TRBV14 with TRBJ1-2; TRBD1 matches at 9 bases. Germline values: CDR1 SGHDN, CDR2 FVKESK. The CDR3 loop spans 15 amino acids. Trimming removed 3 bases from V and 6 bases from J; junction bases left unmatched: 8. The CDR3 region is CASSQSGTGMDGYTF. The CDR3 DNA reads TGTGCCAGCAGCCAGTCCGGGACAGGGATGGATGGCTACACCTTC.

CDR3 region: CASRKNRVGNTEAFF. In nucleotides, the CDR3 is TGCGCCAGCCGCAAAAACAGGGTCGGGAACACTGAAGCTTTCTTT. The gene calls are TRBV5-1 and TRBJ1-1; a weak D match, TRBD1 (6 bases). Trimming stripped 7 bases from V and 1 base from J, with 17 bases between. The CDR3 is made up of 15 amino acids. Germline V CDR1 and CDR2: SGHRS, YFSETQ.

This clone occurred a few times. J is TRBJ1-5 and V is TRBV6-5, with D perhaps TRBD1 (5 bases). V shed 6 bases and J shed 3 bases, with 12 bases lying between them. CDR1 is MNHEY, CDR2 SVGAGI, per germline. The CDR3 extends over 14 amino acids. The CDR3 spells CASRGGIHNQPQHF. In DNA form, the CDR3 reads TGTGCCAGCAGGGGGGGTATCCACAATCAGCCCCAGCATTTT.

The chain uses TRBV28 and TRBJ2-5; D gene ambiguous. This CDR3 is built from 14 residues. Deletions cut 5 bases from V and 7 bases from J, with 17 bases between. Germline V gene lookup returns CDR1 MDHEN and CDR2 SYDVKM. CDR3 protein: CASSLRYIGGTQYF. CDR3 sequence (DNA): TGTGCCAGCAGTCTCCGTTATATCGGTGGGACCCAGTACTTC.

The gene calls are TRBV13 and TRBJ2-1, with TRBD2 as a possible D gene (5 bases). The V and J ends lost 4 bases and 0 bases respectively, with 25 bases between them. CDR1 and CDR2 (germline): PRHDT, FYEKMQ (reference sequence). The length of the CDR3 is 20 residues. This CDR3 is CASSSKWRVKGSISYNEQFF. CDR3 DNA sequence: TGTGCCAGCAGCTCCAAATGGCGGGTAAAAGGAAGTATCTCCTACAATGAGCAGTTCTTC.

The CDR3 DNA reads as TGTGCCACTATCCCCGGGGGCTCTGGGGCCAACGTCCTGACTTTC. Translating gives CATIPGGSGANVLTF. The chain carries TRBV19 and TRBJ2-6; a possible D gene is TRBD2 (6 bases). V lost 10 bases to trimming and J lost 0 bases, with 13 bases between them. This CDR3 has 15 amino acids. CDR1 and CDR2 (germline): LNHDA, SQIVND (reference sequence). The full variable domain, completed using reference TRBV19 and TRBJ2-6, is DGGITQSPKYLFRKEGQNVTLSCEQNLNHDAMYWYRQDPGQGLRLIYYSQIVNDFQKGDIAEGYSVSREKKESFPLTVTSAQKNPTAFYLCATIPGGSGANVLTFGAGSRLTVL.

This clone was recorded once. V gene TRBV18 combines with J gene TRBJ1-3; D call uncertain. V was cut by 2 bases and J by 7 bases, with 15 bases left in between. CDR3 length equals 15 residues. Germline V lookup: CDR1 KGHSH, CDR2 LQKENI. The CDR3 reads CASSPVVGGPNTIYF. CDR3 DNA sequence: TGTGCCAGCTCACCAGTCGTCGGTGGTCCGAACACCATATATTTT. The whole variable domain, remainder taken from reference TRBV18 and TRBJ1-3, is NAGVMQNPRHLVRRRGQEARLRCSPMKGHSHVYWYRQLPEEGLKFMVYLQKENIIDESGMPKERFSAEFPKEGPSILRIQQVVRGDSAAYFCASSPVVGGPNTIYFGEGSWLTVV.

The rearrangement joins TRBV30 to TRBJ2-7; weak D call: TRBD2 (6 bases). Germline V gene lookup returns CDR1 GTSNPN and CDR2 SVGIG (reference sequence). The CDR3 contains 18 residues. Deletions cut 4 bases from V and 2 bases from J, with 27 bases between. The chain's CDR3 is CAWTTSLSGARNPYEQYF. The CDR3 DNA follows: TGTGCCTGGACCACCTCTCTTTCGGGAGCCCGAAACCCCTACGAGCAGTACTTC.

This clone has only a few counts. The rearrangement uses TRBV3-1 (or the pseudogene TRBV3-2) and TRBJ1-2; tentative D call: TRBD1 (5 bases). V was cut by 3 bases and J by 8 bases, with 16 bases left in between. The CDR3 spans 14 residues. The germline CDR1 and CDR2 sequences are LGHDT and YNNKEL (reference sequence). The CDR3 bases are TGTGCCAGCAGCCACGACAGAGTGTTGTACGGCTACACCTTC. Its translation is CASSHDRVLYGYTF.

This chain links TRBV9 with TRBJ2-2; D perhaps matches TRBD2 (6 bases). This CDR3 comprises 14 residues. Per germline, CDR1 SGDLS and CDR2 YYNGEE. V was shortened by 7 bases and J by 4 bases, with 14 bases between the two germline ends. As DNA, the CDR3 is TGTGCCAGCTCACGGCGGGGAACCACCGGGGAGCTGTTTTTT. Translated, it gives CASSRRGTTGELFF.

This clone was observed a handful of times. The rearrangement links TRBV15 to TRBJ1-1, with D perhaps matching TRBD1 (6 bases). CDR1 and CDR2 from the germline V gene are LNHNV and YYDKDF (reference sequence). The CDR3 length is 13 residues. Trimming shortened V by 4 bases and J by 5 bases, and 11 bases separated the two germline ends. The CDR3 is CATSKGGRTEAFF. The CDR3 nucleotides read TGTGCCACCAGCAAGGGGGGGAGGACTGAAGCTTTCTTT.

The rearrangement uses TRBV27 and TRBJ2-1; 8 bases match TRBD2. CDR3 length equals 17 residues. CDR1 is MNHEY, CDR2 SMNVEV, per germline (reference sequence). The V gene end was trimmed by 5 bases and the J gene end by 6 bases; junction bases not matched to a gene: 15. Here the CDR3 reads CASSPRLRAGGSNEQFF. CDR3 in DNA: TGTGCCAGCAGTCCCCGTCTGAGGGCGGGAGGTTCCAATGAGCAGTTCTTC.

The rearrangement joins TRBV30 to TRBJ2-3, with D perhaps matching TRBD2 (5 bases). The V end lost 0 bases, the J end lost 2 bases, and 12 bases lay between the germline ends. The CDR3 sequence is 15 residues long. Germline assignment: CDR1 GTSNPN and CDR2 SVGIG (reference sequence). CDR3 protein: CAWSVLGAPTDTQYF. CDR3 DNA: TGTGCCTGGAGTGTACTGGGAGCCCCCACAGATACGCAGTATTTT.

This chain connects TRBV3-1 (or the pseudogene TRBV3-2) to TRBJ2-2, with D uncertain. From germline, CDR1 is LGHDT and CDR2 YNNKEL (reference sequence). The CDR3 totals 15 residues. The V end lost 1 base, the J end lost 2 bases, and 8 bases lay between the germline ends. The CDR3 here is CASSQVPHNTGELFF. The CDR3 DNA sequence: TGTGCCAGCAGCCAAGTTCCACACAACACCGGGGAGCTGTTTTTT.

The chain carries TRBV18 and TRBJ2-2, with TRBD2 identical over 11 bases. V shed 6 bases and J 1 base; nucleotides not matched to a gene: 4. Germline V gene sequence: CDR1 KGHSH, CDR2 LQKENI. This CDR3 is built from 16 residues. The CDR3 nucleotides read TGTGCCAGCTCCCCCGGACTAGCGGGGAACACCGGGGAGCTGTTTTTT. This encodes CASSPGLAGNTGELFF.

The V call is TRBV2, the J call TRBJ2-7, with D maybe TRBD2 (6 bases). Germline CDR1 and CDR2: SNHLY and FYNNEI. This CDR3 region has 14 residues. Between the trimmed V and J ends, which lost 6 bases and 3 bases, there was a span of 15 bases. The CDR3 loop reads CASRGGGEYYEQYF. In DNA form, the CDR3 reads TGTGCCAGCAGGGGTGGAGGGGAATACTACGAGCAGTACTTC.

V is TRBV27 and J is TRBJ2-5, with a possible D match to TRBD2 (6 bases). With 5 bases removed from V and 5 bases from J, the gap between germline ends came to 15 bases. The CDR3 is 14 residues long. The germline V gene has CDR1 MNHEY and CDR2 SMNVEV (reference sequence). CDR3 residues: CASSQNSGGETQYF. The CDR3 coding sequence is TGTGCCAGCAGTCAGAACTCTGGGGGGGAGACCCAGTACTTC.

The chain recombines TRBV7-3 with TRBJ1-3; no definite D call. This CDR3 contains 15 residues. Trimming took 3 bases from V and 0 from J, leaving 9 bases between them. Germline CDR1 reads SGHTA; CDR2 reads FQGTGA. The CDR3 DNA reads as TGTGCCAGCAGCTTTGAAGTGAGCTCTGGAAACACCATATATTTT. This encodes CASSFEVSSGNTIYF.

As to this clone: Mismatch with germline at one junction end may stem from a read error. In the same sample, other DNA sequences code for this CDR3. The chain uses TRBV2 and TRBJ1-2, with D perhaps matching TRBD1 (6 bases). This CDR3 is 13 amino acids long. Germline values: CDR1 SNHLY, CDR2 FYNNEI. CDR3: CASSGSGAYGYTF. The DNA of the CDR3 is TGCGCCAGCAGTGGCTCAGGGGCCTATGGCTACACCTTC.

The chain joins TRBV28 to TRBJ2-1, with 7 nucleotides matching TRBD1. With V trimmed by 6 bases and J by 0 bases, 5 bases remained unmatched. The CDR3 has 15 amino acids. Germline CDR1 is MDHEN and CDR2 is SYDVKM. CDR3 in amino acids: CASSPRDSSYNEQFF. The CDR3 DNA reads as TGTGCCAGCAGCCCCCGGGACAGCTCCTACAATGAGCAGTTCTTC.

This chain links TRBV15 with TRBJ1-2; the D gene is possibly TRBD1 (6 bases). This CDR3 comprises 15 residues. Germline V lookup: CDR1 LNHNV, CDR2 YYDKDF (reference sequence). V lost 3 bases, J lost 2 bases, and 13 bases lay in between. The CDR3 coding sequence is TGTGCCACCAGCAGGATTACAGGGTCCAACTATGGCTACACCTTC. Protein: CATSRITGSNYGYTF.

Comment on this clone: A junction boundary mismatches the germline segment, possibly from a read error. The rearrangement joins TRBV3-1 (or the pseudogene TRBV3-2) to TRBJ1-3; tentative D call: TRBD1 (5 bases). Looked up from germline, CDR1 is LGHDT and CDR2 is YNNKEL (reference sequence). The CDR3 runs to 11 residues. The CDR3 DNA sequence: TGCGGATCAGGGTTGGGAAACACCATATATTTT. It encodes CGSGLGNTIYF.